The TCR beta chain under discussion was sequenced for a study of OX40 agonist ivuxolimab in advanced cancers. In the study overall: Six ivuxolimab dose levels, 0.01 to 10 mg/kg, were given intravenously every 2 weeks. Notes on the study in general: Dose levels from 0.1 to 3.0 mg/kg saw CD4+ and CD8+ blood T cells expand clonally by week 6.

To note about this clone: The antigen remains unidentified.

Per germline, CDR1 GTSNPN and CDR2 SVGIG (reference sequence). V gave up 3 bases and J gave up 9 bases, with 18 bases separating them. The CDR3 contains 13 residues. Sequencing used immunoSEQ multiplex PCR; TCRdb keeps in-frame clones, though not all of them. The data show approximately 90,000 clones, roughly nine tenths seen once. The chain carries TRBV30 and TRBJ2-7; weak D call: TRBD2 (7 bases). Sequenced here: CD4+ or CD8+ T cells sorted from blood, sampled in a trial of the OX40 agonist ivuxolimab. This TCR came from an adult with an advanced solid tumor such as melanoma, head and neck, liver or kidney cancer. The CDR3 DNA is TGTGCCTGGAGGGGGGAGGGGAAGGGGGTGCAGTACTTC. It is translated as CAWRGEGKGVQYF.